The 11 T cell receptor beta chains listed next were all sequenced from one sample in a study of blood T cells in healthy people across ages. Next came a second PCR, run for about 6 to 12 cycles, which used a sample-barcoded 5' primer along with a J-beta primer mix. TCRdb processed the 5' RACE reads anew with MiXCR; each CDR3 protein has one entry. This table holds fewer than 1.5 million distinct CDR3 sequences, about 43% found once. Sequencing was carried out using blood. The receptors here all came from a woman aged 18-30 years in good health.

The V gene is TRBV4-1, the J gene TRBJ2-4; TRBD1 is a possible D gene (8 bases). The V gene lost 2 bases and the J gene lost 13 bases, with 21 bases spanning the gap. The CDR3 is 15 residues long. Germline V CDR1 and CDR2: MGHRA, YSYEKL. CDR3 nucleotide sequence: TGCGCCAGCAGCCAACCCTACCAGGGGGCGGGAGAGCAGTACTTC. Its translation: CASSQPYQGAGEQYF.

The chain's CDR3 is CSAPQPRQGPNQPQHF. Here the CDR3 DNA reads TGCAGTGCTCCCCAACCTCGACAGGGGCCCAATCAGCCCCAGCATTTT. The chain couples TRBV20-1 to TRBJ1-5; 8 bases align to TRBD1. This CDR3 has 16 residues. The V and J ends lost 5 bases and 3 bases, in that order; junction bases with no gene match: 12. Germline V gives CDR1 DFQATT, CDR2 SNEGSKA (reference sequence).

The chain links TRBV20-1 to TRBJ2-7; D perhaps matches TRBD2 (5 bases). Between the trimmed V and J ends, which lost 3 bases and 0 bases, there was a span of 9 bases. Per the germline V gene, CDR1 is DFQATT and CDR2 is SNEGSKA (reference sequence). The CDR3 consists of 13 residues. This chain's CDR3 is CSASGISSYEQYF. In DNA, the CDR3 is TGCAGTGCTAGCGGGATAAGCTCCTACGAGCAGTACTTC.

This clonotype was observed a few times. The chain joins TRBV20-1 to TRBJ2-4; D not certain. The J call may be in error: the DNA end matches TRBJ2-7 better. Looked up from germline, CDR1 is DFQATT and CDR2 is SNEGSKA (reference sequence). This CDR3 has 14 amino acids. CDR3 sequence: CSARDSAGLYEQYF. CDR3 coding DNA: TGCAGTGCTAGAGATTCCGCAGGTTTGTACGAGCAGTACTTC.

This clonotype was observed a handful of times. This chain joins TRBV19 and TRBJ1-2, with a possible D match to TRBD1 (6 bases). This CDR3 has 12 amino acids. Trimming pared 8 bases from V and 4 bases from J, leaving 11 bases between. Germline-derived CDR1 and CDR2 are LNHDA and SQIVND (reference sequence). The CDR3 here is CASQDRSYGYTF. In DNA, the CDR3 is TGTGCCAGTCAGGACAGAAGCTATGGCTACACCTTC.

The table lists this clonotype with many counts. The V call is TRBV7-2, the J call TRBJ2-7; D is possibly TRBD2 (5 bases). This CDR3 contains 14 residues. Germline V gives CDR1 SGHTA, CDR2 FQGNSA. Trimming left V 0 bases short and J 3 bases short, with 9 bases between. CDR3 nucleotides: TGTGCCAGCAGCTTAGCGGGAGTTAACTACGAGCAGTACTTC. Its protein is CASSLAGVNYEQYF.

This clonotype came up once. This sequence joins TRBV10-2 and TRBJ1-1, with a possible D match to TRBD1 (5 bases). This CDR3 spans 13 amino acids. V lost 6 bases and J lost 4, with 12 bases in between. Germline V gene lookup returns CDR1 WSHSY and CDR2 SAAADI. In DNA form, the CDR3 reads TGCGCCAGCAGGAAGGGGCAGGGCACTGAAGCTTTCTTT. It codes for CASRKGQGTEAFF.

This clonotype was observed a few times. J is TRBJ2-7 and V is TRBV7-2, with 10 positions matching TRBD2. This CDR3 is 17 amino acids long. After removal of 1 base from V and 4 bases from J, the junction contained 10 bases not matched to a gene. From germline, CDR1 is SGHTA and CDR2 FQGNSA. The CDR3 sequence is CASSLGSGASGSYEQYF. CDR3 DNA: TGTGCCAGCAGCTTAGGAAGTGGGGCTAGCGGGAGTTACGAGCAGTACTTC.

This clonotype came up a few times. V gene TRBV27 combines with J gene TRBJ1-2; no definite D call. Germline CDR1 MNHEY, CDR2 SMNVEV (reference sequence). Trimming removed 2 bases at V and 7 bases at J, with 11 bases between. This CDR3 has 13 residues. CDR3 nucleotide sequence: TGTGCCAGCAGTTTACCAGGCTTCAGTGGCTACACCTTC. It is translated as CASSLPGFSGYTF.

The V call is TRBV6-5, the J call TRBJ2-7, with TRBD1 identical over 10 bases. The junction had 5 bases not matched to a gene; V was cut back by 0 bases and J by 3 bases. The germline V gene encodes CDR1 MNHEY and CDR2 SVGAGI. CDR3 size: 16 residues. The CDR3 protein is CASSYSDRGFLYEQYF. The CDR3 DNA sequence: TGTGCCAGCAGTTACTCGGACAGGGGGTTCCTCTACGAGCAGTACTTC.

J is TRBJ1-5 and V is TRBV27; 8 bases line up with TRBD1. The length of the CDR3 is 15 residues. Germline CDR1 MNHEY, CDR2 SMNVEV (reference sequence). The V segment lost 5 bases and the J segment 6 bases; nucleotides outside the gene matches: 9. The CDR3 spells CASSPGTGGSQPQHF. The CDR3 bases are TGTGCCAGCAGTCCAGGGACAGGAGGGAGTCAGCCCCAGCATTTT.